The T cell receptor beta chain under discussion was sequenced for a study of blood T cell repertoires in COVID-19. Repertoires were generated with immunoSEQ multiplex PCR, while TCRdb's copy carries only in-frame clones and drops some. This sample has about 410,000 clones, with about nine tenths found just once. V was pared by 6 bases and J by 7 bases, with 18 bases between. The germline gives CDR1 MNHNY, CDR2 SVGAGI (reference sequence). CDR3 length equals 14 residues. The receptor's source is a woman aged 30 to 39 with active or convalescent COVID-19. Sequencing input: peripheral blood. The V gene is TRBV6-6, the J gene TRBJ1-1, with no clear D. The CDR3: CASSLSGAISEAFF. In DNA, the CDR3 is TGTGCCAGCAGCCTAAGCGGAGCAATAAGTGAAGCTTTCTTT.